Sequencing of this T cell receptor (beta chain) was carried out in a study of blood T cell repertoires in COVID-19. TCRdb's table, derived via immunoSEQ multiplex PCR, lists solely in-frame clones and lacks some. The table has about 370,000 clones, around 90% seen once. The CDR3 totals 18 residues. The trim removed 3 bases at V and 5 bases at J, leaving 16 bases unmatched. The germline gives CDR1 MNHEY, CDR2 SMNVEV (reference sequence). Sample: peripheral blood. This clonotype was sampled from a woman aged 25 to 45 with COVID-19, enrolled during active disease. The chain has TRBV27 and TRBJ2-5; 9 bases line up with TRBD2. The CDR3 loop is CASSLKASGALAGETQYF. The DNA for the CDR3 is TGTGCCAGCAGTTTGAAGGCTAGCGGCGCCCTAGCGGGGGAGACCCAGTACTTC.